These 21 T cell receptor beta chains were all obtained from the same sample, sequenced in a study of response to subunit inactivated influenza vaccine (dated by TCRdb to between 2018 and 2020). The method behind the library was RT-PCR. Instrument used: Illumina HiSeq 2500. The public reads were run again by TCRdb, first through fastp at Q25 and then through MiXCR, and only productive beta chains were kept. One record per CDR3 amino acid sequence lists the most common genes and DNA. This sample comprises around 760,000 distinct CDR3 sequences, about 15% of them detected only once. Clones ranked in the top ten supply around 7% of the sample. The sequences come from PBMCs from blood, collected about 14 days before vaccination. The receptors were sampled from a man aged 45-65 years who received an inactivated influenza vaccine. Donor details come from another sample of the same person, matched by shared clones.

There are a few counts of this clonotype. The chain employs TRBV6-1 and TRBJ2-2; TRBD2 matches 9 bases. With V trimmed by 4 bases and J by 4 bases, 10 bases remained unmatched. From germline, CDR1 is MNHNS and CDR2 SASEGT. CDR3 length: 17 residues. CDR3 residues: CASSGLAGSDGTGELFF. In DNA form, the CDR3 reads TGTGCCAGCAGTGGGCTAGCGGGGTCCGACGGCACCGGGGAGCTGTTTTTT.

The V and J genes are TRBV7-3 and TRBJ2-3, with 13 bases fitting TRBD2. There are 16 residues in the CDR3. V lost 4 bases and J lost 4; bases outside the gene matches: 5. CDR1 and CDR2 (germline): SGHTA, FQGTGA. The CDR3 spells CASSSGLAGVADTQYF. The CDR3 DNA sequence: TGTGCCAGCAGCTCTGGACTAGCGGGAGTTGCAGATACGCAGTATTTT.

This clonotype was recorded at least ten times. V usage is TRBV27 and J usage is TRBJ2-1; 9 bases agree with TRBD2. Germline CDR1 MNHEY, CDR2 SMNVEV (reference sequence). The CDR3 runs 13 residues. The ends lost 5 bases at V and 6 bases at J; junction bases unmatched: 2. DNA of the CDR3: TGTGCCAGCAGTCTAGCGGGGTCCAATGAGCAGTTCTTC. Its protein is CASSLAGSNEQFF.

This clonotype was counted only a few times. This chain connects TRBV6-1 to TRBJ2-2, with 7 bases lining up with TRBD2. There are 13 residues in the CDR3. After removal of 5 bases from V and 6 bases from J, the junction contained 3 bases not matched to a gene. Germline CDR1 and CDR2: MNHNS and SASEGT. The CDR3 is CASSRSGAGELFF. In DNA, the CDR3 is TGTGCCAGCAGTCGAAGCGGGGCCGGGGAGCTGTTTTTT.

The chain joins TRBV20-1 to TRBJ1-2; unclear D gene. V lost 0 bases and J lost 1, with 12 bases in between. The CDR3 sequence is 15 residues long. Germline V lookup: CDR1 DFQATT, CDR2 SNEGSKA (reference sequence). CDR3 nucleotides: TGCAGTGCTAGAGATAAAGGCAGTAGTAACTATGGCTACACCTTC. It encodes CSARDKGSSNYGYTF.

This chain links TRBV12-3 or TRBV12-4 with TRBJ1-2, with no clear D. V was cut by 2 bases and J by 4 bases, with 8 bases left in between. This CDR3 region has 13 residues. CDR3 bases: TGTGCCAGCAGTTTACCCGCCCGCTATGGCTACACCTTC. Its translation: CASSLPARYGYTF.

This clonotype has a handful of counts. The chain has TRBV7-2 and TRBJ2-1, with D tentatively TRBD1 (5 bases). V shed 4 bases and J shed 3 bases, with 10 bases lying between them. CDR1 is SGHTA and CDR2 is FQGNSA in the germline V gene. The CDR3 totals 14 residues. The CDR3 reads CASSYDSFYNEQFF. CDR3 sequence (DNA): TGTGCCAGCAGCTACGACAGCTTCTACAATGAGCAGTTCTTC.

This clonotype was seen a few times. The rearrangement joins TRBV7-2 to TRBJ2-3; D gene unclear. The CDR3 has 15 amino acids. Trimming removed 5 bases at V and 2 bases at J, with 14 bases between. The germline gives CDR1 SGHTA, CDR2 FQGNSA. The CDR3 DNA is TGTGCCAGCAGCCCGCAGAATGACAACACAGATACGCAGTATTTT. This codes for CASSPQNDNTDTQYF.

This chain links TRBV11-1 with TRBJ1-3; 11 nucleotides align to TRBD1. J was trimmed by 2 bases and V by 0 bases; bases with no gene match: 6. Germline V gene sequence: CDR1 SGHAT, CDR2 FQDESV (reference sequence). The CDR3 covers 18 residues. The CDR3 DNA follows: TGTGCCAGCAGCTTAGCCGGACAGGGGGCTCTAGCTGGAAACACCATATATTTT. Encoded protein: CASSLAGQGALAGNTIYF. Based on the CDR3 plus reference TRBV11-1 and TRBJ1-3, the full variable domain is EAEVAQSPRYKITEKSQAVAFWCDPISGHATLYWYRQILGQGPELLVQFQDESVVDDSQLPKDRFSAERLKGVDSTLKIQPAELGDSAMYLCASSLAGQGALAGNTIYFGEGSWLTVV.

The chain links TRBV20-1 to TRBJ2-1; 9 positions agree with TRBD2. V was clipped by 6 bases and J by 9 bases; unmatched bases: 12. Germline values: CDR1 DFQATT, CDR2 SNEGSKA (reference sequence). The CDR3 runs to 14 residues. The CDR3 here is CSALSGGPSTEQFF. In DNA, the CDR3 is TGCAGTGCCCTAAGCGGGGGGCCTTCAACTGAGCAGTTCTTC.

This clonotype was counted only a few times. The chain carries TRBV20-1 and TRBJ2-3, with D unclear. CDR3 length: 14 amino acids. Germline CDR1 is DFQATT and CDR2 is SNEGSKA (reference sequence). With 3 bases removed from V and 2 bases from J, the gap between germline ends came to 12 bases. The CDR3 reads CSARTPHLTDTQYF. The CDR3, as DNA: TGCAGTGCTAGGACCCCCCACCTCACAGATACGCAGTATTTT.

The V call is TRBV20-1, the J call TRBJ2-1; 12 positions match TRBD2. The CDR3 runs 16 residues. Trimming removed 3 bases from V and 8 bases from J; junction bases left unmatched: 11. Germline values: CDR1 DFQATT, CDR2 SNEGSKA (reference sequence). This chain's CDR3 is CSASTPSGGGMDEQFF. In DNA form, the CDR3 reads TGCAGTGCTAGTACGCCTAGCGGGGGGGGTATGGATGAGCAGTTCTTC.

This clonotype was seen only a few times. J is TRBJ2-2 and V is TRBV12-3 or TRBV12-4; 9 bases are a match to TRBD2. The CDR3 is made up of 15 amino acids. With V trimmed by 7 bases and J by 2 bases, 5 bases remained unmatched. Written as DNA, the CDR3 is TGTGCCAGCAACCTTAGCGGGAGAAACACCGGGGAGCTGTTTTTT. The encoded protein is CASNLSGRNTGELFF.

This clonotype has only a few counts. The J gene is TRBJ2-1, the V gene TRBV29-1, with 11 bases matching TRBD2. The CDR3 spans 14 residues. Unmatched junction bases numbered 9, after V lost 6 bases and J lost 8 bases. The germline V gene encodes CDR1 SQVTM and CDR2 ANQGSEA. The CDR3 is CSVAQLAGVDEQFF. CDR3 DNA sequence: TGCAGCGTCGCGCAACTAGCGGGAGTCGATGAGCAGTTCTTC.

This clonotype was seen more than once but under ten times. The V gene is TRBV4-3, the J gene TRBJ2-2; D not resolved. Germline V gene lookup returns CDR1 LGHNA and CDR2 YSLEER. Trimming removed 0 bases from V and 3 bases from J, with 8 bases in between. The CDR3 extends over 15 amino acids. This chain's CDR3 is CASSQETAYTGELFF. DNA for the CDR3: TGCGCCAGCAGCCAAGAAACGGCGTACACCGGGGAGCTGTTTTTT.

The chain has TRBV24-1 and TRBJ1-1; D remains ambiguous. V shed 3 bases and J shed 8 bases, with 12 bases lying between them. CDR1 is KGHDR, CDR2 SFDVKD, per germline. This CDR3 has 13 residues. The CDR3 reads CATSDTRTPEAFF. CDR3 bases: TGTGCCACCAGTGATACTCGGACGCCCGAAGCTTTCTTT.

This clonotype was counted a few times. The chain joins TRBV7-2 to TRBJ2-1; D is ambiguous. This CDR3 spans 12 amino acids. Germline V gene data show CDR1 as SGHTA and CDR2 as FQGNSA. Trimming removed 6 bases from V and 6 bases from J, with 9 bases in between. Here the CDR3 reads CASRPMSNEQFF. The CDR3 region has the DNA TGTGCCAGCAGGCCTATGTCCAATGAGCAGTTCTTC.

This clonotype was recorded a few times. The rearrangement joins TRBV29-1 to TRBJ2-5; 11 bases are a match to TRBD1. CDR3 length: 18 amino acids. J gave up 4 bases and V 3 bases, and 16 bases lay outside the gene matches. Germline V lookup: CDR1 SQVTM, CDR2 ANQGSEA. Here the CDR3 reads CSVEPGQGVFSKAETQYF. The CDR3 nucleotides read TGCAGCGTTGAGCCGGGACAGGGGGTGTTCTCCAAGGCAGAGACCCAGTACTTC.

A few counts support this clonotype. The chain carries TRBV5-1 and TRBJ2-7; 9 nucleotides agree with TRBD1. The junction had 5 bases not matched to a gene; V was cut back by 6 bases and J by 4 bases. The CDR3 has 13 residues. Germline V lookup: CDR1 SGHRS, CDR2 YFSETQ. CDR3 in amino acids: CASTQGQGYEQYF. The DNA of the CDR3 is TGCGCCAGCACCCAGGGACAGGGTTACGAGCAGTACTTC.

The V call is TRBV6-2 or TRBV6-3, the J call TRBJ1-1; 9 bases align to TRBD1. The J segment lost 4 bases and the V segment lost 5 bases, leaving 5 bases of the junction unmatched. Germline V gives CDR1 MNHEY, CDR2 SVGEGT. CDR3 length: 14 residues. The CDR3 region is CASSIQGAVTEAFF. In DNA form, the CDR3 reads TGTGCCAGCAGTATACAGGGGGCCGTCACTGAAGCTTTCTTT.

V is TRBV19 and J is TRBJ1-1; D unclear. The germline V gene encodes CDR1 LNHDA and CDR2 SQIVND (reference sequence). CDR3 length: 13 residues. V lost 4 bases and J lost 0, with 6 bases in between. In nucleotides, the CDR3 is TGTGCCAGTAGTAGCATGATGAACACTGAAGCTTTCTTT. The encoded protein is CASSSMMNTEAFF.